The clone carrying this TCR beta chain was picked up one time. CDR1 is KGHSH, CDR2 LQKENI, per germline. The CDR3 totals 14 residues. The ends were cut back, 3 bases at V and 5 bases at J, with 14 bases in the middle. Method: immunoSEQ multiplex PCR; TCRdb's copy keeps in-frame clones and lacks some. The table includes roughly 150,000 clones, around nine tenths detected once. The data stem from a study of control samples from healthy donors and cancer patients. The clonotype originates from a man between 18 and 35 years old in good health. V is TRBV18 and J is TRBJ2-7; a weak D match, TRBD2 (5 bases). Sequenced sample: blood. The CDR3 spells CASSPDAGGNEQYF. The CDR3 nucleotides read TGTGCCAGCTCACCCGATGCGGGCGGAAACGAGCAGTACTTC. The variable domain in full, with the rest retrieved from reference TRBV18 and TRBJ2-7, is NAGVMQNPRHLVRRRGQEARLRCSPMKGHSHVYWYRQLPEEGLKFMVYLQKENIIDESGMPKERFSAEFPKEGPSILRIQQVVRGDSAAYFCASSPDAGGNEQYFGPGTRLTVT.